The 15 T cell receptor beta chains below come from one sample, sequenced in a study of T cells in Graves' hyperthyroidism and ophthalmopathy. The investigators amplified TCR beta CDR3 regions from RNA transcripts. An initial round of RT-PCR targeting the TCR CDR3 relied on the HTBI primer set. TCRdb ran MiXCR on the multiplex PCR reads and lists one entry per CDR3 protein. In the table there are 600,000 or so distinct CDR3 sequences, 35% to 55% of which are singletons. The sample taken for sequencing was peripheral blood or thyroid tissue (not recorded which). The receptors derive from a woman younger than 30 with Graves' hyperthyroidism.

In this sample, this clonotype turned up many times. This sequence joins TRBV6-5 and TRBJ2-7; D ambiguous. Germline CDR1 is MNHEY and CDR2 is SVGAGI. This CDR3 spans 11 amino acids. Trimming shortened V by 3 bases and J by 6 bases, and 6 bases separated the two germline ends. The CDR3 sequence is CASSYTFEQYF. The CDR3 bases are TGTGCCAGCAGTTATACCTTCGAGCAGTACTTC.

This clonotype was detected once. This chain joins TRBV25-1 and TRBJ1-1; 9 bases fit TRBD1. CDR3 length equals 16 residues. The germline V gene has CDR1 MGHDK and CDR2 SYGVNS. Trimming took 5 bases from V and 4 from J; bases not matched to a gene: 11. For the CDR3, the DNA is TGTGCCAGCAGTCACTCTCAGGGACAGGGTGGCACTGAAGCTTTCTTT. Translating gives CASSHSQGQGGTEAFF.

On this clonotype: An end of the junction does not agree with germline; a read error may underlie this. The chain couples TRBV10-3 to TRBJ2-7; tentative D call: TRBD2 (6 bases). CDR1 is ENHRY and CDR2 is SYGVKD in the germline V gene. The CDR3 contains 13 residues. The CDR3 DNA follows: TGTGCCAACAGTTTAGGAGGGAGCGACGAGCAGTACTTC. This codes for CANSLGGSDEQYF.

There are many counts of this clonotype. The rearrangement uses TRBV7-2 and TRBJ2-2; D unclear. CDR3 length: 13 residues. Germline assignment: CDR1 SGHTA and CDR2 FQGNSA. The V gene lost 5 bases and the J gene lost 4 bases, with 8 bases spanning the gap. As DNA, the CDR3 is TGTGCCAGCAGCCACAAGAGCACCGGGGAGCTGTTTTTT. This codes for CASSHKSTGELFF.

This clonotype was counted ten times or more. The V and J genes are TRBV9 and TRBJ1-2, with D unclear. Trimming removed 1 base from V and 6 bases from J, with 10 bases in between. Germline loops: CDR1 SGDLS, CDR2 YYNGEE. This CDR3 is 13 amino acids long. As DNA, the CDR3 is TGTGCCAGCAGCGTAAATGTGGACCATGGCTACACCTTC. Residues: CASSVNVDHGYTF.

This clonotype has only a few counts. The rearrangement uses TRBV6-2 or TRBV6-3 and TRBJ1-4; D is unresolved. Per the germline V gene, CDR1 is MNHEY and CDR2 is SVGEGT. The CDR3 covers 16 residues. V was trimmed by 0 bases and J by 9 bases, leaving 17 bases between them. CDR3 DNA sequence: TGTGCCAGCAGTTACTCGGCAGCGCTAGGGTCTCAAAAACTGTTTTTT. Amino acids: CASSYSAALGSQKLFF.

The rearrangement links TRBV10-2 to TRBJ1-5; 7 bases agree with TRBD1. The CDR3 contains 14 residues. The germline V gene has CDR1 WSHSY and CDR2 SAAADI. J was trimmed by 8 bases and V by 6 bases; bases with no gene match: 10. The CDR3 bases are TGCGCCAGCAGCGAAAGACAGGGTACGAAGCCCCAGCATTTT. Encoded protein: CASSERQGTKPQHF.

The J gene is TRBJ1-2, the V gene TRBV5-1, with 7 positions matching TRBD1. Trimming at V came to 1 base and at J to 5 bases, leaving 5 bases not matched to a gene. Germline assignment: CDR1 SGHRS and CDR2 YFSETQ. The CDR3 sequence is 14 residues long. This CDR3 reads CASSLYRGSYGYTF. CDR3 nucleotide sequence: TGCGCCAGCAGCTTGTACAGGGGATCATATGGCTACACCTTC.

Comment on this clonotype: An end of the junction differs from the germline gene, which may be a read error. The genes are TRBV10-3 and TRBJ1-5; tentatively, D is TRBD1 (5 bases). From germline, CDR1 is ENHRY and CDR2 SYGVKD. The CDR3 sequence is 15 residues long. The chain's CDR3 is CASSTYRQSNQPQHF. CDR3 DNA sequence: TGTGCCAGCAGTACCTACCGACAGAGCAATCAGCCCCAGCATTTT.

At least ten counts were recorded for this clonotype. The chain combines TRBV29-1 with TRBJ2-5; D remains ambiguous. Per the germline V gene, CDR1 is SQVTM and CDR2 is ANQGSEA. CDR3 length: 13 amino acids. V dropped 6 bases and J dropped 1 base, with 12 bases sitting between them. The CDR3 spells CSVEQFIQETQYF. The CDR3 region has the DNA TGCAGCGTGGAACAGTTCATCCAAGAGACCCAGTACTTC.

The chain has TRBV24-1 and TRBJ1-5, with 7 bases identical to TRBD1. Germline CDR1 reads KGHDR; CDR2 reads SFDVKD. The CDR3 extends over 18 amino acids. V lost 4 bases, J lost 2 bases, and 13 bases stayed unmatched. CDR3 nucleotide sequence: TGTGCCACCAGTGACCCCTCCACAGGGGTCAATGGCAATCAGCCCCAGCATTTT. It yields the protein CATSDPSTGVNGNQPQHF.

Concerning this clonotype: The junction differs from germline at one of its ends, possibly a read error. The genes are TRBV25-1 and TRBJ1-4; D not resolved. This CDR3 comprises 14 residues. Per the germline V gene, CDR1 is MGHDK and CDR2 is SYGVNS. CDR3 nucleotide sequence: TGTGCCAGCAGTGACCCTGGCGGGGTTGAAGAACTGTTTTTT. This sequence encodes CASSDPGGVEELFF.

This clonotype was picked up a small number of times. The J gene is TRBJ2-7, the V gene TRBV2; D is perhaps TRBD2 (5 bases). V was clipped by 6 bases and J by 2 bases, with 8 bases between them. The CDR3 length is 12 residues. Looked up from germline, CDR1 is SNHLY and CDR2 is FYNNEI. Here the CDR3 reads CASRPGAYEQYF. The CDR3 DNA is TGTGCCAGCAGGCCCGGGGCCTACGAGCAGTACTTC. Using reference TRBV2 and TRBJ2-7 for the parts outside the CDR3, the full variable domain is EPEVTQTPSHQVTQMGQEVILRCVPISNHLYFYWYRQILGQKVEFLVSFYNNEISEKSEIFDDQFSVERPDGSNFTLKIRSTKLEDSAMYFCASRPGAYEQYFGPGTRLTVT.

This clonotype was seen more than once but under ten times. The chain has TRBV7-8 and TRBJ1-4; 8 nucleotides match TRBD1. The CDR3 consists of 15 residues. The germline gives CDR1 SGHVS, CDR2 FQNEAQ. Trimming at V came to 4 bases and at J to 6 bases, leaving 7 bases not matched to a gene. The CDR3 DNA is TGTGCCAGCAGCTCGCGACAGGGGACATATGAAAAACTGTTTTTT. It codes for CASSSRQGTYEKLFF.

The chain carries TRBV2 and TRBJ1-2; a possible D gene is TRBD1 (6 bases). CDR1 SNHLY and CDR2 FYNNEI come from the germline V gene. V was shortened by 6 bases and J by 10 bases, with 18 bases between the two germline ends. CDR3 length: 13 amino acids. The CDR3 loop is CASRAGQRKPYTF. The CDR3 nucleotides read TGTGCCAGCAGGGCTGGACAGAGGAAGCCCTACACCTTC.